Following are 4 T cell receptor beta chains from one sample sequenced in a study of blood T cell repertoires in COVID-19. Assay used: immunoSEQ multiplex PCR; TCRdb lists only in-frame clones, some missing. The sample includes about 46,000 clones, 88% of them seen just once. The specimen was peripheral blood. Receptors were obtained from a human donor with active COVID-19. The donor label of this sample is uncertain.

This clone was detected only a few times. The V and J genes are TRBV7-9 and TRBJ1-2; 9 nucleotides line up with TRBD1. The V gene end was trimmed by 5 bases and the J gene end by 8 bases; junction bases not matched to a gene: 6. The germline gives CDR1 SEHNR, CDR2 FQNEAQ (reference sequence). The CDR3 extends over 13 amino acids. The CDR3 here is CASSRSTGGGYTF. DNA of the CDR3: TGTGCCAGCAGCCGTTCGACAGGGGGAGGCTACACCTTC. The entire variable domain, with the rest obtained from reference TRBV7-9 and TRBJ1-2, is as follows: DTGVSQNPRHKITKRGQNVTFRCDPISEHNRLYWYRQTLGQGPEFLTYFQNEAQLEKSRLLSDRFSAERPKGSFSTLEIQRTEQGDSAMYLCASSRSTGGGYTFGSGTRLTVV.

This clone was recorded a few times. The rearrangement joins TRBV5-6 to TRBJ1-6; the D is unclear. The germline V gene encodes CDR1 SGHDT and CDR2 YYEEEE. The CDR3 length is 16 residues. V lost 4 bases, J lost 2 bases, and 13 bases lay in between. The chain's CDR3 is CASSLGGNAYNSPLHF. Written as DNA, the CDR3 is TGTGCCAGCAGCCTGGGAGGGAACGCCTATAATTCACCCCTCCACTTT. The whole variable domain, remainder taken from reference TRBV5-6 and TRBJ1-6, is DAGVTQSPTHLIKTRGQQVTLRCSPKSGHDTVSWYQQALGQGPQFIFQYYEEEERQRGNFPDRFSGHQFPNYSSELNVNALLLGDSALYLCASSLGGNAYNSPLHFGNGTRLTVT.

The V and J genes are TRBV18 and TRBJ1-1; 7 nucleotides align to TRBD1. With V trimmed by 3 bases and J by 8 bases, 6 bases remained unmatched. Germline V gives CDR1 KGHSH, CDR2 LQKENI. The CDR3 totals 13 residues. Here the CDR3 DNA reads TGTGCCAGCTCACCGCCACAGGGGAACGAAGCTTTCTTT. Encoded protein: CASSPPQGNEAFF.

This clone came up once. This rearrangement joins TRBV19 to TRBJ1-3; 7 nucleotides line up with TRBD1. This CDR3 has 16 residues. With 6 bases clipped from V and 0 bases from J, the junction kept 8 bases outside the gene matches. Germline CDR1 is LNHDA and CDR2 is SQIVND (reference sequence). The CDR3 is CASSYRGPDSGNTIYF. CDR3 DNA sequence: TGTGCCAGTAGCTACAGGGGCCCTGACTCTGGAAACACCATATATTTT.